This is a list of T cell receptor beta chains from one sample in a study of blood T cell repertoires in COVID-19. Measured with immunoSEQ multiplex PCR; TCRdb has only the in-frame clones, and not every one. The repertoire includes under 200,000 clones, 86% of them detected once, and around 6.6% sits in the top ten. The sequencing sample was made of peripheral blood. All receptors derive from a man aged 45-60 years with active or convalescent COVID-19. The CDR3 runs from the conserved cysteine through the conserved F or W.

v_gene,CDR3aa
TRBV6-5,CASSYSPPTVYGYTF
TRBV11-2,CASSFNRNTGELFF
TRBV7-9,CASSSKQDRDQGTDTQYF
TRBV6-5,CASSLTGAGGNTIYF
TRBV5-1,CASSDTGGPQHF
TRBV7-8,CASSPPTGGNGPAFF
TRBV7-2,CASSPPSSGISGAEQYF
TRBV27,CASMGASLNTGELFF
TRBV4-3,CASSQDAGQPQHF
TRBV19,CASRMTGAATGANVLTF
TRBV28,CASSLSGGDTEAFF
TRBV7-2,CASSFAENTEAFF
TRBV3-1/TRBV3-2,CASRKESGRAQETQYF
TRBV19,CASSSTGDYGYTF
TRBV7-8,CASSLDAGYNEQFF
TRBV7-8,CASSLGRDVLPQHF
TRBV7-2,CASSVSPRVVGGYEQFF
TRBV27,CASGSGGSYGYTF
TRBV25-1,CASARAGSTDTQYF
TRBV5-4,CASSLKTGGGQETNEKLFF
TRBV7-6,CASSLAGGLGEKLFF
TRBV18,CASSPRTRGTDTQYF
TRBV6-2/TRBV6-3,CASSYPFGRVNQPQHF
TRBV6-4,CASSEGDNSPLHF
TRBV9,CASSVVASGGQETQYF
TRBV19,CASSIGDSYNEQFF
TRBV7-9,CASSSPAVSSYNEQFF
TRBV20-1,CSASIQGADYGYTF
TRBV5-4,CASSLGQVSYEQYF
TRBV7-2,CASSLFSSGVSSYNEQFF
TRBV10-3,CAIKYYRGTGELFF
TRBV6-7,CASSSSNRQGISNQPQHF
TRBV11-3,CASSSGTSSYNEQFF
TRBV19,CASSMTGTDTQYF
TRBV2,CASRGTGGNSPLHF
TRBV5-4,CASSLQGAGANVLTF
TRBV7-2,CASSFRQGHQPQHF
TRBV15,CATSREGRASNKETQYF
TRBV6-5,CASQPILGVTYEQYF
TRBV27,CASRARGHLNTEAFF
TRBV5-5,CASSREPNNEQFF
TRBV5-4,CASSPGQTNYGYTF
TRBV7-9,CASSLAGNNEKLFF
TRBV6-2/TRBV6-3,CASSYSRDTGYNEQFF
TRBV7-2,CASSLAGYVSPQHF
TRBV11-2,CASSLVAEAFF
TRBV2,CASRSSSGNTIYF
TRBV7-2,CASSLDLAVYEQYF
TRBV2,CASVNRASYEQYF
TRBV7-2,CASIKDPSGGGDTQYF
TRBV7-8,CASSLGGGRTDTQYF